The 17 T cell receptor beta chains below all came from one sample that was sequenced in a study of tumor and adjacent non-tumor tissue in lung cancer. RNA was extracted from bulk tissue without any cell sorting. A modified ARM-PCR protocol with three rounds of nested PCR amplified TCRbeta. In TCRdb, the multiplex PCR reads were re-called with MiXCR into one record per CDR3 protein. The top ten hold 20% of the sample, which has about 68,000 distinct CDR3 sequences, 60% seen once. Sequencing was carried out using lung tumor tissue. The receptors shown here come from a man in his fifties with non-small cell lung cancer.

A remark on this clonotype: A read error is possible here, since a much larger clone lies one base away. The rearrangement joins TRBV12-3 or TRBV12-4 to TRBJ2-1, with 8 nucleotides matching TRBD2. There are 14 residues in the CDR3. The ends lost 7 bases at V and 8 bases at J; junction bases unmatched: 10. CDR3 DNA sequence: TGTGCCAGCAACCGGGGGGGCTTGCACGATGAGCAGTTCTTC. Its protein product is CASNRGGLHDEQFF.

A remark on this clonotype: A much bigger clone sits one base away, suggesting this may be a read error. This rearrangement joins TRBV12-3 or TRBV12-4 to TRBJ2-3; 9 positions agree with TRBD1. The ends lost 7 bases at V and 2 bases at J; junction bases unmatched: 4. This CDR3 spans 14 amino acids. The CDR3 protein is CASKDRGFTDTQYF. The CDR3 DNA reads TGTGCCAGCAAAGACAGGGGGTTCACAGATACGCAGTATTTT.

Points on this clonotype: A much larger clone differs from this one at a single base, so this may be a read error. This chain uses TRBV10-3 with TRBJ2-5; D is perhaps TRBD2 (5 bases). V was shortened by 3 bases and J by 5 bases, with 19 bases between the two germline ends. The CDR3 is 16 amino acids. The V gene's germline CDR1 is ENHRY and CDR2 SYGVKD. The DNA of the CDR3 is TGTGCCATCAGTGAAGGTACTAGAGGGAGAGGGGAGACCCAGTACTTC. It is translated as CAISEGTRGRGETQYF.

Comments on this clonotype: A read error may account for a junction end that differs from germline. This chain uses TRBV6-5 with TRBJ2-7, with a tentative D call TRBD2 (6 bases). Germline-derived CDR1 and CDR2 are MNHEY and SVGAGI. This CDR3 is 12 amino acids long. CDR3 coding DNA: TGTGCCTGCGGGACCCCACCCTACGAGCAGCACTTC. Its protein is CACGTPPYEQHF.

CDR3 protein: CTISPSGGSRYEQYF. CDR3 DNA sequence: TGTACCATCAGCCCCTCGGGGGGAAGTAGGTACGAGCAGTACTTC. The rearrangement joins TRBV12-3 or TRBV12-4 to TRBJ2-7, with 7 bases matching TRBD2. The CDR3 is made up of 15 amino acids.

This chain connects TRBV11-3 to TRBJ2-5; D possibly uses TRBD1 or TRBD2 (5 bases each). V lost 8 bases, J lost 4 bases, and 23 bases lay in between. The CDR3 consists of 16 residues. CDR1 and CDR2 from the germline V gene are SGHNT and YENEEA. The CDR3 reads CASSVAANRGRETQYF. The CDR3 coding sequence is TGTGCCAGCTCGGTTGCGGCCAATCGGGGCCGAGAGACCCAGTACTTC.

This clonotype was counted ten times or more. The chain couples TRBV12-3 or TRBV12-4 to TRBJ1-5; D uncertain. Deletions cut 6 bases from V and 6 bases from J, with 15 bases between. There are 14 residues in the CDR3. In nucleotides, the CDR3 is TGTGCCAGCAGCGTTGCTGCCAAGGGTCAGCCCCAGCATTTT. This encodes CASSVAAKGQPQHF.

The count of this clonotype is one. One junction end does not reproduce the germline sequence, and a read error may be involved. The chain links TRBV5-4 to TRBJ2-7; tentative D call: TRBD1 (6 bases). Germline V lookup: CDR1 SGHNT, CDR2 YYREEE (reference sequence). The CDR3 has 15 residues. CDR3 residues: CTSSMGRDNSYEQYF. For the CDR3, the DNA is TGTACCAGCAGCATGGGTCGGGACAACTCCTACGAGCAGTACTTC.

The rearrangement links TRBV5-1 to TRBJ2-7; 11 nucleotides agree with TRBD1. Germline-derived CDR1 and CDR2 are SGHRS and YFSETQ. The CDR3 covers 15 residues. V was pared by 6 bases and J by 3 bases, with 8 bases of the junction left unmatched. The CDR3 coding sequence is TGCGCCAGCAACCGAGCCGGGACAGGGGGCTACGAGCAGTACTTC. This encodes CASNRAGTGGYEQYF. The entire variable domain, with the rest obtained from reference TRBV5-1 and TRBJ2-7, is as follows: KAGVTQTPRYLIKTRGQQVTLSCSPISGHRSVSWYQQTPGQGLQFLFEYFSETQRNKGNFPGRFSGRQFSNSRSEMNVSTLELGDSALYLCASNRAGTGGYEQYFGPGTRLTVT.

The chain recombines TRBV29-1 with TRBJ2-7, with 7 positions matching TRBD1. The J segment lost 6 bases and the V segment lost 6 bases, leaving 14 bases of the junction unmatched. From germline, CDR1 is SQVTM and CDR2 ANQGSEA. The CDR3 length is 14 residues. CDR3: CSVVTRTGFSEQYF. Here the CDR3 DNA reads TGCAGCGTAGTTACCAGGACAGGCTTCAGCGAGCAGTACTTC.

This clonotype was seen repeatedly, ten times or more. The chain recombines TRBV29-1 with TRBJ1-2; D remains ambiguous. Germline V gives CDR1 SQVTM, CDR2 ANQGSEA. The CDR3 is 15 residues long. Trimming took off 0 bases at V and 1 base at J, with 12 bases between the two ends. The CDR3 nucleotides are TGCAGCGTTGAAGATACAGAGAGTATTAACTATGGCTACACCTTC. Its translation is CSVEDTESINYGYTF.

This chain uses TRBV5-4 with TRBJ2-1; D might be TRBD1 (6 bases). V lost 4 bases and J 6 bases, leaving 17 bases between the germline ends. The CDR3 totals 15 residues. Germline CDR1 is SGHNT and CDR2 is YYREEE (reference sequence). CDR3 protein: CASSMLKGVGNEQFF. CDR3 DNA: TGTGCCAGCAGCATGTTAAAGGGGGTTGGCAATGAGCAGTTCTTC.

By share, this clonotype counts as large. CDR3 residues: CASSQVSPYYGYTF. CDR3 DNA: TGCGCCAGCAGCCAAGTTTCACCGTACTATGGCTACACCTTC. The chain has TRBV4-1 and TRBJ1-2; D ambiguous. This CDR3 is built from 14 residues. V dropped 1 base and J dropped 3 bases, with 9 bases sitting between them. Germline CDR1 MGHRA, CDR2 YSYEKL.

The CDR3 region has the DNA TGTGCCAGCAGACCGCAGGGTACCGGGGAGCTGTTTTTT. It translates to CASRPQGTGELFF. This sequence joins TRBV28 and TRBJ2-2; tentative D call: TRBD1 (5 bases). The germline V and J ends were trimmed by 6 bases and 5 bases, with 10 bases remaining between them. The germline CDR1 and CDR2 sequences are MDHEN and SYDVKM. The CDR3 has 13 residues.

At least ten counts were recorded for this clonotype. The chain links TRBV29-1 to TRBJ1-2; 7 bases agree with TRBD1. Germline loops: CDR1 SQVTM, CDR2 ANQGSEA. The V segment lost 3 bases and the J segment 6 bases; nucleotides outside the gene matches: 4. CDR3 length: 12 amino acids. In nucleotides, the CDR3 is TGCAGCGTTGATGACAGGGTGGATGGCTACACCTTC. Residues: CSVDDRVDGYTF.

A word on this clonotype: Just one base apart from a much larger clone, this may be a read error. V gene TRBV12-3 or TRBV12-4 combines with J gene TRBJ2-7, with D possibly matching TRBD2 (6 bases). This CDR3 contains 16 residues. The CDR3: CASSLPARDPRYEHYF. The DNA for the CDR3 is TGTGCCAGCAGCCTACCCGCGCGGGACCCTCGCTACGAGCACTACTTC.

The table lists this clonotype with a count of one. A much larger clonotype is one base distant, so this may be a read error. This sequence joins TRBV5-4 and TRBJ2-3; D ambiguous. The CDR3 runs to 14 residues. Germline assignment: CDR1 SGHNT and CDR2 YYREEE (reference sequence). Written as DNA, the CDR3 is TGTGCCAGCAGCTGGCAGCTTAGCTCAGATACGCACTATTTT. This encodes CASSWQLSSDTHYF.